What follows are 32 T cell receptor beta chains derived from one specimen sequenced in a study of shared clonotypes between healthy human individuals. The table came from immunoSEQ multiplex PCR; TCRdb's copy has only in-frame clones and leaves some out. The sample records roughly 1.4 million clones, approximately 98.5% being singletons. The sample consisted of naive CD4+ T cells sorted from blood. Sample subset: CD45RA+ positively selected. The receptors were sampled from a man younger than 40 in good health.

The chain combines TRBV20-1 with TRBJ2-7; D gene ambiguous. The V gene's germline CDR1 is DFQATT and CDR2 SNEGSKA (reference sequence). V lost 5 bases to trimming and J lost 7 bases, with 9 bases between them. The CDR3 length is 10 residues. The CDR3 bases are TGCAGTGCTTACTCTGGAGAGCAGTACTTC. Its protein product is CSAYSGEQYF.

As for this clone: The sample carries other DNA sequences with the same CDR3. This chain connects TRBV29-1 to TRBJ2-1; D gene unclear. CDR3 length: 12 residues. V dropped 6 bases and J dropped 1 base, with 7 bases sitting between them. Per the germline V gene, CDR1 is SQVTM and CDR2 is ANQGSEA. CDR3 amino acids: CSVARSYNEQFF. The CDR3 DNA is TGCAGCGTAGCGAGATCCTACAATGAGCAGTTCTTC.

V usage is TRBV28 and J usage is TRBJ2-2, with 7 bases aligning to TRBD2. CDR3 size: 15 residues. In germline, CDR1 is MDHEN, CDR2 SYDVKM. Trimming cost V 6 bases and J 2 bases; bases outside gene matches: 6. The DNA for the CDR3 is TGTGCCAGCAGCAGGAGCGGGATTAACACCGGGGAGCTGTTTTTT. As protein: CASSRSGINTGELFF.

The chain uses TRBV7-9 and TRBJ2-4, with a tentative D call TRBD1 (6 bases). CDR1 is SEHNR, CDR2 FQNEAQ, per germline (reference sequence). This CDR3 is 13 amino acids long. V was cut by 3 bases and J by 8 bases, with 11 bases left in between. CDR3 nucleotides: TGTGCCAGCAGCTTCTATGAGGGGGACATTCAGTACTTC. This codes for CASSFYEGDIQYF.

This chain links TRBV12-5 with TRBJ2-3, with 8 positions matching TRBD2. V was clipped by 0 bases and J by 3 bases; unmatched bases: 8. The CDR3 sequence is 17 residues long. CDR1 and CDR2 (germline): LGHNT, FRNRAP. The CDR3 region is CASGLVLSGGPTDTQYF. CDR3 in DNA: TGTGCTAGTGGTTTGGTCTTATCGGGAGGGCCAACAGATACGCAGTATTTT. The whole variable domain, remainder taken from reference TRBV12-5 and TRBJ2-3, is DARVTQTPRHKVTEMGQEVTMRCQPILGHNTVFWYRQTMMQGLELLAYFRNRAPLDDSGMPKDRFSAEMPDATLATLKIQPSEPRDSAVYFCASGLVLSGGPTDTQYFGPGTRLTVL.

The chain couples TRBV29-1 to TRBJ2-3; 9 bases map to TRBD2. Germline values: CDR1 SQVTM, CDR2 ANQGSEA. CDR3 length equals 15 residues. V dropped 3 bases and J dropped 2; count of bases not matched to a gene: 6. DNA of the CDR3: TGCAGCGTTGATGCGGGCGGGAGGGCCACAGATACGCAGTATTTT. The encoded protein is CSVDAGGRATDTQYF.

The rearrangement uses TRBV5-1 and TRBJ2-1; D remains unclear. V lost 2 bases to trimming and J lost 5 bases, with 14 bases between them. Looked up from germline, CDR1 is SGHRS and CDR2 is YFSETQ. The CDR3 length is 15 residues. The chain's CDR3 is CASSFQPRQNNEQFF. Written as DNA, the CDR3 is TGCGCCAGCAGCTTTCAACCAAGGCAGAACAATGAGCAGTTCTTC.

The rearrangement uses TRBV29-1 and TRBJ2-1; D is uncertain. The V end was cut by 4 bases, the J end by 2 bases, with 6 bases between. Germline CDR1 reads SQVTM; CDR2 reads ANQGSEA. The CDR3 spans 12 residues. In nucleotides, the CDR3 is TGCAGCGTTGCACAGACCTACAATGAGCAGTTCTTC. Its protein product is CSVAQTYNEQFF.

The rearrangement uses TRBV5-1 and TRBJ2-3; 7 bases agree with TRBD2. The V and J ends lost 0 bases and 1 base, in that order; junction bases with no gene match: 11. The CDR3 is 18 residues long. Germline V CDR1 and CDR2: SGHRS, YFSETQ. In nucleotides, the CDR3 is TGCGCCAGCAGCTTGGCCGGGGGGAGGCCCAGGGGCACAGATACGCAGTATTTT. Its translation is CASSLAGGRPRGTDTQYF.

The rearrangement joins TRBV12-5 to TRBJ2-7, with D perhaps given as TRBD1 or TRBD2 (5 bases each). Germline-derived CDR1 and CDR2 are LGHNT and FRNRAP. The CDR3 runs to 13 residues. Deletions cut 6 bases from V and 4 bases from J, with 13 bases between. CDR3 DNA sequence: TGTGCTAGTGGCTATGGGGGAGCGTACGAGCAGTACTTC. This gives the protein CASGYGGAYEQYF.

The V call is TRBV28, the J call TRBJ2-7, with 12 bases aligning to TRBD2. The germline CDR1 and CDR2 sequences are MDHEN and SYDVKM. The CDR3 runs to 15 residues. The trim removed 5 bases at V and 5 bases at J, leaving 7 bases unmatched. The CDR3 DNA reads as TGTGCCAGCAGTCCCGTACTAGCGGGAGGCGACGAGCAGTACTTC. This codes for CASSPVLAGGDEQYF.

J is TRBJ2-3 and V is TRBV29-1; 7 bases are shared with TRBD1. The CDR3 spans 12 residues. Looked up from germline, CDR1 is SQVTM and CDR2 is ANQGSEA. V lost 6 bases and J lost 3; bases outside the gene matches: 3. Written as DNA, the CDR3 is TGCAGCGTCTCGACAGGGACAGATACGCAGTATTTT. Translating gives CSVSTGTDTQYF.

The chain combines TRBV14 with TRBJ1-2; D is unresolved. CDR3 length: 15 amino acids. The V gene's germline CDR1 is SGHDN and CDR2 FVKESK. V was shortened by 1 base and J by 2 bases, with 11 bases between the two germline ends. For the CDR3, the DNA is TGTGCCAGCAGCCAAGTAGCCCCAATCAACTATGGCTACACCTTC. Residues: CASSQVAPINYGYTF.

V and J are TRBV6-5 and TRBJ1-5; D perhaps matches TRBD1 (5 bases). V shed 5 bases and J shed 1 base, with 12 bases lying between them. Germline loops: CDR1 MNHEY, CDR2 SVGAGI. CDR3 length: 15 amino acids. The CDR3 nucleotides are TGTGCCAGCAGTGTTACGGGGGACAGCAATCAGCCCCAGCATTTT. Its translation is CASSVTGDSNQPQHF.

The chain is built from TRBV5-1 and TRBJ2-1, with 9 bases matching TRBD2. With V trimmed by 1 base and J by 0 bases, 11 bases remained unmatched. CDR1 and CDR2 (germline): SGHRS, YFSETQ. There are 19 residues in the CDR3. Here the CDR3 reads CASSLKGREGRSSYNEQFF. As DNA, the CDR3 is TGCGCCAGCAGCTTGAAAGGGCGGGAGGGCCGGAGCTCCTACAATGAGCAGTTCTTC.

This clone was seen once. The chain combines TRBV4-3 with TRBJ2-7; TRBD2 agrees at 10 bases. Germline V CDR1 and CDR2: LGHNA, YSLEER. V dropped 5 bases and J dropped 2; count of bases not matched to a gene: 6. The CDR3 has 15 amino acids. The CDR3 region is CASSARLAGPYEQYF. DNA for the CDR3: TGCGCCAGCAGCGCCAGACTAGCGGGCCCCTACGAGCAGTACTTC.

V is TRBV5-1 and J is TRBJ1-1; D remains ambiguous. Trimming took off 2 bases at V and 7 bases at J, with 15 bases between the two ends. This CDR3 contains 14 residues. Germline V gene data show CDR1 as SGHRS and CDR2 as YFSETQ. The CDR3, as DNA: TGCGCCAGCAGCTTTGAACTGGGATCGGGTGAAGCTTTCTTT. This sequence encodes CASSFELGSGEAFF.

The gene calls are TRBV5-1 and TRBJ1-1, with 8 bases lining up with TRBD1. CDR1 and CDR2 from the germline V gene are SGHRS and YFSETQ. The CDR3 spans 15 residues. V was pared by 2 bases and J by 3 bases, with 6 bases of the junction left unmatched. For the CDR3, the DNA is TGCGCCAGCAGCTTAACTGGACAGGGCGACACTGAAGCTTTCTTT. It codes for CASSLTGQGDTEAFF.

CDR3 DNA: TGTGCCAGCAGCCCCGGACAGGGACCAGATACGCAGTATTTT. Encoded protein: CASSPGQGPDTQYF. V gene TRBV28 combines with J gene TRBJ2-3, with 8 bases fitting TRBD1. CDR1 is MDHEN, CDR2 SYDVKM, per germline. The CDR3 covers 14 residues. Trimming at V came to 6 bases and at J to 4 bases, leaving 6 bases not matched to a gene.

The chain uses TRBV4-2 and TRBJ2-7; unclear D gene. CDR3 length: 15 residues. In germline, CDR1 is LGHNA, CDR2 YNFKEQ. Deletions cut 0 bases from V and 5 bases from J, with 14 bases between. CDR3 DNA sequence: TGTGCCAGCAGCCAAGAGGAAGGTGGCTGGAACGAGCAGTACTTC. Translated: CASSQEEGGWNEQYF.

This rearrangement joins TRBV7-9 to TRBJ2-7, with TRBD2 identical over 8 bases. This CDR3 is 13 amino acids long. The ends lost 3 bases at V and 5 bases at J; junction bases unmatched: 3. CDR1 is SEHNR and CDR2 is FQNEAQ in the germline V gene (reference sequence). The CDR3 is CASSFLGRDEQYF. CDR3 DNA: TGTGCCAGCAGCTTCCTCGGGAGGGACGAGCAGTACTTC.

This sequence joins TRBV5-4 and TRBJ1-1; D gene unclear. Germline V gene data show CDR1 as SGHNT and CDR2 as YYREEE (reference sequence). Trimming took off 5 bases at V and 4 bases at J, with 12 bases between the two ends. This CDR3 has 13 residues. The CDR3 DNA reads TGTGCCAGCAGTTCCGGAGCGGGCACTGAAGCTTTCTTT. This sequence encodes CASSSGAGTEAFF.

A remark on this clone: Other DNA sequences in the sample encode the same CDR3. The CDR3 sequence: CASSSTSEQFF. CDR3 in DNA: TGTGCCAGCAGCTCGACCTCTGAGCAGTTCTTC. The chain carries TRBV5-4 and TRBJ2-1; D gene uncertain. The CDR3 runs 11 residues. Germline values: CDR1 SGHNT, CDR2 YYREEE (reference sequence). V lost 3 bases and J 9 bases, leaving 7 bases between the germline ends.

The chain has TRBV21-1 and TRBJ1-1. TRBV21-1 is flagged as a pseudogene. The CDR3 length is 16 residues. CDR3 DNA sequence: TGTGCCAGCAGCAAATGGCGGGGCCCAATGAACACTGAAGCTTTCTTT. Translating it yields CASSKWRGPMNTEAFF.

The V and J genes are TRBV4-1 and TRBJ2-1, with D maybe TRBD1 (6 bases). The length of the CDR3 is 17 residues. In germline, CDR1 is MGHRA, CDR2 YSYEKL. Trimming shortened V by 5 bases and J by 5 bases, and 22 bases separated the two germline ends. For the CDR3, the DNA is TGCGCCAGCAGCAGCGACCCTCGACAGGCTGGGGACAATGAGCAGTTCTTC. This translates into CASSSDPRQAGDNEQFF.

This chain links TRBV27 with TRBJ2-2, with 12 bases fitting TRBD2. The V and J ends lost 7 bases and 6 bases, in that order; junction bases with no gene match: 9. The CDR3 contains 16 residues. In germline, CDR1 is MNHEY, CDR2 SMNVEV (reference sequence). CDR3 in amino acids: CASKSTSGSIPGELFF. The CDR3 DNA follows: TGTGCCAGCAAGTCGACTAGCGGGAGTATCCCCGGGGAGCTGTTTTTT.

As concerns this clone: In the same sample, other DNA sequences code for this CDR3. J is TRBJ2-3 and V is TRBV9; D may be TRBD1 (5 bases). Trimming shortened V by 0 bases and J by 2 bases, and 10 bases separated the two germline ends. The CDR3 covers 15 residues. Germline CDR1 is SGDLS and CDR2 is YYNGEE. The CDR3 loop is CASSVAARATDTQYF. The CDR3 nucleotides read TGTGCCAGCAGCGTAGCGGCCAGGGCCACAGATACGCAGTATTTT.

For this clone: Additional DNA sequences in this sample encode the identical CDR3. This rearrangement joins TRBV18 to TRBJ2-7; D not certain. The germline V gene has CDR1 KGHSH and CDR2 LQKENI. Trimming stripped 3 bases from V and 4 bases from J, with 7 bases between. This CDR3 has 12 amino acids. This CDR3 is CASSPKGYEQYF. Written as DNA, the CDR3 is TGTGCCAGCTCACCTAAGGGATACGAGCAGTACTTC.

The chain couples TRBV10-3 to TRBJ2-7; 9 nucleotides align to TRBD2. CDR1 ENHRY and CDR2 SYGVKD come from the germline V gene. The V segment lost 2 bases and the J segment 1 base; nucleotides outside the gene matches: 3. There are 15 residues in the CDR3. In DNA form, the CDR3 reads TGTGCCATCAGTGAGGGACTAGCGAGTTCCTACGAGCAGTACTTC. Encoded protein: CAISEGLASSYEQYF.

The genes are TRBV11-2 and TRBJ1-1; D uncertain. The CDR3 consists of 15 residues. Germline V gene sequence: CDR1 SGHAT, CDR2 FQNNGV. V was pared by 7 bases and J by 3 bases, with 18 bases between. Written as DNA, the CDR3 is TGTGCCAGCAACCAAGGGAGGCAGGACTACACTGAAGCTTTCTTT. Translating it yields CASNQGRQDYTEAFF.

CDR3 sequence reads: CASSPTARKGYTF. DNA of the CDR3: TGTGCCAGCAGCCCGACAGCCCGGAAAGGCTACACCTTC. This chain joins TRBV7-7 and TRBJ1-2; D may be TRBD1 (5 bases). The CDR3 length is 13 residues. Trimming stripped 5 bases from V and 8 bases from J, with 15 bases between. Germline V gene data show CDR1 as SSHAT and CDR2 as FNYEAQ (reference sequence).

The rearrangement links TRBV5-1 to TRBJ2-3, with 7 bases aligning to TRBD2. Germline V gene data show CDR1 as SGHRS and CDR2 as YFSETQ. The CDR3 has 15 residues. With 4 bases clipped from V and 1 base from J, the junction kept 6 bases outside the gene matches. CDR3 sequence (DNA): TGCGCCAGCAGCCCGGGACTACATGGCACAGATACGCAGTATTTT. Its translation is CASSPGLHGTDTQYF.